This T cell receptor beta chain was captured by sequencing in a study of identical twins. MiXCR was run by TCRdb on the 5' RACE reads, yielding one entry per CDR3 protein. The table includes about 490,000 distinct CDR3 sequences, approximately 14% detected once. This clonotype was detected many times. Germline assignment: CDR1 LGHDT and CDR2 YNNKEL (reference sequence). V lost 3 bases, J lost 0 bases, and 2 bases lay in between. CDR3 size: 12 residues. Separately, the same data were catalogued under a study of yellow fever vaccine responses in identical twins.

Sequenced material: CD4+ T cells sorted from blood. This chain uses TRBV3-1 with TRBJ2-5; unclear D gene. This receptor was obtained from a woman between 18 and 29 years old in good health. In DNA form, the CDR3 reads TGTGCCAGCAGCCACTACCAAGAGACCCAGTACTTC. Encoded protein: CASSHYQETQYF.